The 21 T cell receptor beta chains in this list originate from one sample, sequenced in a study of blood T cell repertoires in COVID-19. This table comes from immunoSEQ multiplex PCR, and its TCRdb copy is limited to in-frame clones, with some not included. Of more than 45,000 clones detected, over 80% appear once; the ten largest clones hold over 15%. The sequencing input was peripheral blood. Every receptor here comes from a man in his forties or fifties with acute or convalescent COVID-19.

The chain links TRBV12-5 to TRBJ2-5, with D maybe TRBD2 (6 bases). Per the germline V gene, CDR1 is LGHNT and CDR2 is FRNRAP. V was clipped by 6 bases and J by 2 bases, with 16 bases between them. This CDR3 comprises 15 residues. CDR3 coding DNA: TGTGCTAGTGGGACTTCGGGGGTCAGACAAGAGACCCAGTACTTC. As protein: CASGTSGVRQETQYF. The entire variable domain, with the rest obtained from reference TRBV12-5 and TRBJ2-5, is as follows: DARVTQTPRHKVTEMGQEVTMRCQPILGHNTVFWYRQTMMQGLELLAYFRNRAPLDDSGMPKDRFSAEMPDATLATLKIQPSEPRDSAVYFCASGTSGVRQETQYFGPGTRLLVL.

The chain recombines TRBV10-2 with TRBJ1-5, with 9 bases fitting TRBD1. The CDR3 spans 14 residues. Looked up from germline, CDR1 is WSHSY and CDR2 is SAAADI. Losses at the gene ends were 5 bases for V and 5 bases for J; bases not matched to a gene: 4. Here the CDR3 reads CASSTGTGYQPQHF. The CDR3 DNA sequence: TGCGCCAGCAGTACCGGGACAGGGTATCAGCCCCAGCATTTT.

The genes are TRBV24-1 and TRBJ2-7, with TRBD2 matching over 8 bases. CDR1 and CDR2 from the germline V gene are KGHDR and SFDVKD. V trimming: 9 bases; J trimming: 6 bases; junction bases outside the gene matches: 6. There are 12 residues in the CDR3. This CDR3 is CATGRLAPEQYF. CDR3 in DNA: TGTGCCACCGGTCGACTAGCGCCCGAGCAGTACTTC.

The rearrangement joins TRBV3-1 (or the pseudogene TRBV3-2) to TRBJ2-2; TRBD2 matches at 9 bases. Trimming took 1 base from V and 8 from J; bases not matched to a gene: 2. Per the germline V gene, CDR1 is LGHDT and CDR2 is YNNKEL (reference sequence). This CDR3 contains 14 residues. CDR3 region: CASSQGGGAGELFF. CDR3 in DNA: TGTGCCAGCAGCCAAGGCGGGGGGGCAGGGGAGCTGTTTTTT.

The V gene is TRBV6-5, the J gene TRBJ1-2, with 8 bases fitting TRBD1. The CDR3 sequence is 12 residues long. In germline, CDR1 is MNHEY, CDR2 SVGAGI. The trim removed 6 bases at V and 6 bases at J, leaving 3 bases unmatched. Here the CDR3 DNA reads TGTGCCAGCAGAGGGACAGGAGATGGCTACACCTTC. Translation: CASRGTGDGYTF.

The chain joins TRBV18 to TRBJ2-5; D not certain. CDR3 length: 13 amino acids. Deletions cut 2 bases from V and 3 bases from J, with 7 bases between. CDR1 and CDR2 (germline): KGHSH, LQKENI. The CDR3 DNA sequence: TGTGCCAGCTCACCAGCCAGAAAAGAGACCCAGTACTTC. Translating it yields CASSPARKETQYF.

V and J are TRBV30 and TRBJ1-5; 7 bases line up with TRBD1. V shed 1 base, J shed 3 bases, and the junction held 9 bases outside the gene matches. The length of the CDR3 is 16 residues. Germline loops: CDR1 GTSNPN, CDR2 SVGIG (reference sequence). CDR3 sequence (DNA): TGTGCCTGGAGTGATGCGACGGGACAGTACAATCAGCCCCAGCATTTT. Translating gives CAWSDATGQYNQPQHF. Looking up the rest from reference TRBV30 and TRBJ1-5 gives the full variable domain: SQTIHQWPATLVQPVGSPLSLECTVEGTSNPNLYWYRQAAGRGLQLLFYSVGIGQISSEVPQNLSASRPQDRQFILSSKKLLLSDSGFYLCAWSDATGQYNQPQHFGDGTRLSIL.

This rearrangement joins TRBV10-1 to TRBJ2-7; TRBD1 matches at 9 bases. V lost 3 bases and J lost 6; bases outside the gene matches: 6. Germline loops: CDR1 WNHNN, CDR2 SYGVQD (reference sequence). The CDR3 is 14 amino acids. DNA for the CDR3: TGCGCCAGCAGTGACGGCGGGACAGGGTCCGAGCAGTACTTC. It specifies CASSDGGTGSEQYF.

The J gene is TRBJ1-2, the V gene TRBV6-5; D is unresolved. Trimming removed 4 bases from V and 6 bases from J, with 12 bases in between. Germline-derived CDR1 and CDR2 are MNHEY and SVGAGI. CDR3 length equals 13 residues. CDR3 region: CASSSAGVDGYTF. DNA of the CDR3: TGTGCCAGCAGTTCCGCCGGGGTAGATGGCTACACCTTC.

This clone was seen a few times. V and J are TRBV6-1 and TRBJ2-1; D is uncertain. Germline V lookup: CDR1 MNHNS, CDR2 SASEGT. Trimming took off 1 base at V and 7 bases at J, with 11 bases between the two ends. The CDR3 is 14 residues long. The CDR3 reads CASSEGKPRNEQFF. The CDR3 coding sequence is TGTGCCAGCAGTGAAGGTAAACCGCGGAATGAGCAGTTCTTC.

A few counts support this clone. This rearrangement joins TRBV3-1 (or the pseudogene TRBV3-2) to TRBJ2-3; D is possibly TRBD2 (6 bases). Trimming pared 4 bases from V and 0 bases from J, leaving 14 bases between. Per germline, CDR1 LGHDT and CDR2 YNNKEL (reference sequence). The CDR3 runs to 16 residues. The chain's CDR3 is CASSRTLAASTDTQYF. The DNA for the CDR3 is TGTGCCAGCAGCCGAACTTTAGCGGCTAGCACAGATACGCAGTATTTT.

The chain is built from TRBV9 and TRBJ2-1; the D gene is possibly TRBD1 (6 bases). Trimming removed 4 bases at V and 5 bases at J, with 16 bases between. The CDR3 runs 15 residues. Germline V gene sequence: CDR1 SGDLS, CDR2 YYNGEE. CDR3 region: CASSSGVVVNNEQFF. For the CDR3, the DNA is TGTGCCAGCAGCTCAGGGGTAGTTGTCAACAATGAGCAGTTCTTC. The entire variable domain, with the rest obtained from reference TRBV9 and TRBJ2-1, is as follows: DSGVTQTPKHLITATGQRVTLRCSPRSGDLSVYWYQQSLDQGLQFLIQYYNGEERAKGNILERFSAQQFPDLHSELNLSSLELGDSALYFCASSSGVVVNNEQFFGPGTRLTVL.

The rearrangement joins TRBV7-6 to TRBJ1-4; D unresolved. Germline values: CDR1 SGHVS, CDR2 FNYEAQ. Trimming left V 1 base short and J 5 bases short, with 8 bases between. This CDR3 has 14 residues. The CDR3: CASSLDRGNEKLFF. The DNA of the CDR3 is TGTGCCAGCAGCTTAGACCGCGGAAATGAAAAACTGTTTTTT.

The rearrangement joins TRBV6-2 or TRBV6-3 to TRBJ1-5, with TRBD1 matching 7 bases. This CDR3 is built from 14 residues. The junction had 5 bases not matched to a gene; V was cut back by 6 bases and J by 3 bases. From germline, CDR1 is MNHEY and CDR2 SVGEGT. The CDR3 region is CASSPTGTNQPQHF. In nucleotides, the CDR3 is TGTGCCAGCAGCCCGACAGGGACCAATCAGCCCCAGCATTTT.

To note about this clone: At one end, the junction sequence differs from germline, possibly due to a read error. The rearrangement joins TRBV14 to TRBJ2-4; D might be TRBD1 (5 bases). The length of the CDR3 is 13 residues. CDR1 and CDR2 (germline): SGHDN, FVKESK. CDR3 region: CANSLQGQNIQYF. The CDR3 region has the DNA TGTGCCAACAGCCTGCAGGGCCAAAACATTCAGTACTTC. The full variable domain, with the rest looked up from reference TRBV14 and TRBJ2-4, is EAGVTQFPSHSVIEKGQTVTLRCDPISGHDNLYWYRRVMGKEIKFLLHFVKESKQDESGMPNNRFLAERTGGTYSTLKVQPAELEDSGVYFCANSLQGQNIQYFGAGTRLSVL.

This clone was seen only once. The J gene is TRBJ2-1, the V gene TRBV7-2, with 10 nucleotides matching TRBD1. CDR1 SGHTA and CDR2 FQGNSA come from the germline V gene. CDR3 length: 14 residues. V lost 3 bases, J lost 8 bases, and 4 bases stayed unmatched. The CDR3 protein is CASSFGQGGYEQFF. CDR3 DNA sequence: TGTGCCAGCAGCTTCGGACAGGGGGGTTATGAGCAGTTCTTC.

A few counts support this clone. The chain combines TRBV7-9 with TRBJ1-3; D remains ambiguous. Trimming took 3 bases from V and 1 from J, leaving 7 bases between them. The CDR3 is made up of 14 amino acids. Looked up from germline, CDR1 is SEHNR and CDR2 is FQNEAQ (reference sequence). The chain's CDR3 is CASSFDLSGNTIYF. The CDR3 nucleotides read TGTGCCAGCAGCTTCGACTTATCTGGAAACACCATATATTTT.

This chain connects TRBV6-5 to TRBJ1-5, with D unresolved. The V and J ends lost 6 bases and 0 bases respectively, with 9 bases between them. This CDR3 has 14 residues. The germline V gene encodes CDR1 MNHEY and CDR2 SVGAGI. The CDR3 nucleotides read TGTGCCAGCAGCCACAAAGATAGCAATCAGCCCCAGCATTTT. Its translation is CASSHKDSNQPQHF.

The chain combines TRBV28 with TRBJ1-5, with D possibly being TRBD1 (5 bases). V was shortened by 4 bases and J by 3 bases, with 19 bases between the two germline ends. CDR3 length equals 17 residues. CDR1 and CDR2 (germline): MDHEN, SYDVKM. The CDR3 DNA is TGTGCCAGCAGTTCATCTTATCTTCAGGGTTACAATCAGCCCCAGCATTTT. Amino acids: CASSSSYLQGYNQPQHF. Using reference TRBV28 and TRBJ1-5 for the parts outside the CDR3, the full variable domain is DVKVTQSSRYLVKRTGEKVFLECVQDMDHENMFWYRQDPGLGLRLIYFSYDVKMKEKGDIPEGYSVSREKKERFSLILESASTNQTSMYLCASSSSYLQGYNQPQHFGDGTRLSIL.

The chain has TRBV18 and TRBJ1-2; the match to TRBD1 covers 7 bases. Germline CDR1 and CDR2: KGHSH and LQKENI. The V gene end was trimmed by 0 bases and the J gene end by 0 bases; junction bases not matched to a gene: 1. The CDR3 is 15 amino acids. As DNA, the CDR3 is TGTGCCAGCTCACCACCGACAGGGACTAACTATGGCTACACCTTC. It codes for CASSPPTGTNYGYTF.

V and J are TRBV5-8 and TRBJ1-1, with D possibly matching TRBD1 (5 bases). Trimming removed 3 bases from V and 1 base from J, with 10 bases in between. Germline values: CDR1 SGHTS, CDR2 YDEGEE. This CDR3 comprises 14 residues. CDR3: CASSYGGGNTEAFF. In DNA form, the CDR3 reads TGTGCCAGCAGCTATGGGGGGGGGAACACTGAAGCTTTCTTT.